This T cell receptor (beta chain) comes out of a study of blood T cell repertoires in COVID-19. Study at large: Collection of acute and convalescent COVID-19 samples took place in the United States, Italy and Spain. Sample material is recorded as cDNA or gDNA derived from T cells, B-cell-depleted T cells, or PBMCs.

Authors' processing steps: Amplification of reference gene primers was used by the study to estimate nucleated cell counts. Clones were read by immunoSEQ multiplex PCR, and TCRdb kept only the in-frame ones, dropping some. For V, J and clone size, that table is used; D and trimming come from the DNA. The sample lists under 150,000 clones, approximately 80% occurring once. CDR1 SGHNT and CDR2 YYREEE come from the germline V gene (reference sequence). CDR3 size: 17 residues. V dropped 4 bases and J dropped 3; count of bases not matched to a gene: 11. The sample was peripheral blood. The gene calls are TRBV5-4 and TRBJ1-2; 11 nucleotides match TRBD1. The sequence was obtained from a woman between 35 and 50 years old with active or convalescent COVID-19. This CDR3 reads CASSPGQGAQTYYGYTF. The CDR3 DNA is TGTGCCAGCAGCCCCGGACAGGGGGCCCAAACCTACTATGGCTACACCTTC.